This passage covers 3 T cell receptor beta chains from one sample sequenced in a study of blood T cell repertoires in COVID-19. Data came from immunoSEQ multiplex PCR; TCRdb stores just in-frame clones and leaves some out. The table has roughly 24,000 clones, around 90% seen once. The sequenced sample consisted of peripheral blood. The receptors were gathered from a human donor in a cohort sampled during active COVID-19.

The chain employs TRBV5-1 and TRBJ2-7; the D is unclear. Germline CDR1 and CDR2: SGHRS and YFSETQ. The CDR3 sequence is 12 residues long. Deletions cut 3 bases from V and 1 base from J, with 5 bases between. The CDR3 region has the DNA TGCGCCAGCAGCTCCAGTTCCTACGAGCAGTACTTC. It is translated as CASSSSSYEQYF.

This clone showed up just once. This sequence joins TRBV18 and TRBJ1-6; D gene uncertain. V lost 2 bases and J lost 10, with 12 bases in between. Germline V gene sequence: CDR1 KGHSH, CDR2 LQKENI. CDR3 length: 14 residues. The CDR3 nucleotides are TGTGCCAGCTCACCAAACAAGTTGCCGTCACCCCTCCACTTT. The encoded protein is CASSPNKLPSPLHF.

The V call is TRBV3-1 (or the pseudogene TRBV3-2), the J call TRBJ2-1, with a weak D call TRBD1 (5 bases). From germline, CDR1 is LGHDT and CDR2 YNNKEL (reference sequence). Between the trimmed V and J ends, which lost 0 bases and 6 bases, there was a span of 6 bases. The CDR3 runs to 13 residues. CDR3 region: CASSQDRVNEQFF. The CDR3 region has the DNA TGTGCCAGCAGCCAAGACAGGGTCAATGAGCAGTTCTTC.